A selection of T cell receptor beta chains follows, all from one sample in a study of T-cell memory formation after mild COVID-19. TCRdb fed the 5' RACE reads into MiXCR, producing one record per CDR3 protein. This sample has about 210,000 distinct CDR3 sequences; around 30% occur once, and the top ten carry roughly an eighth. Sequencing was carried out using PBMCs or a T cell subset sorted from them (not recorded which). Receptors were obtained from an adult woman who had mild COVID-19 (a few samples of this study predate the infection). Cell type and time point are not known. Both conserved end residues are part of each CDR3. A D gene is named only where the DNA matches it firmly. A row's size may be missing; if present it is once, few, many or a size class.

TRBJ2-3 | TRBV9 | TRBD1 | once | CASSGTGGSHTQYF | TGTGCCAGCAGCGGGACAGGGGGCTCGCATACGCAGTATTTT
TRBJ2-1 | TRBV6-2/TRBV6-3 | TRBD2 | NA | CASSYLGLGQFF | TGTGCCAGCAGTTACCTCGGACTAGGGCAGTTCTTC
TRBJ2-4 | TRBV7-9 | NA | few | CASREDFFTGNIQYF | TGTGCCAGCAGAGAGGACTTCTTTACGGGAAACATTCAGTACTTC
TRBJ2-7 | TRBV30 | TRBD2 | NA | CAWSSGGASYEQYF | TGTGCCTGGAGTAGCGGGGGGGCCTCCTACGAGCAGTACTTC
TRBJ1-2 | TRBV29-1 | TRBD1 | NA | CSVGQNYGYTF | TGCAGCGTGGGACAGAACTATGGCTACACCTTC
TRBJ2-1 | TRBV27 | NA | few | CASSPPPGYNEQFF | TGTGCCAGCAGTCCGCCGCCAGGGTACAATGAGCAGTTCTTC
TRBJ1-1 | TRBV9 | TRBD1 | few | CASSVAAGQGATEAFF | TGTGCCAGCAGCGTAGCCGCTGGACAGGGGGCAACTGAAGCTTTCTTT
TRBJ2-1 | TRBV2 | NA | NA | CASSAGMRSNEQFF | TGTGCCAGCAGTGCGGGCATGCGTTCCAATGAGCAGTTCTTC
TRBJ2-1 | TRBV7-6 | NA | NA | CASSLQQGSYNEQFF | TGTGCCAGCAGCTTACAGCAGGGTTCCTACAATGAGCAGTTCTTC
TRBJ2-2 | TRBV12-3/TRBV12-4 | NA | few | CASSLTPSGDPNTGELFF | TGTGCCAGCAGTTTAACTCCATCGGGGGACCCGAACACCGGGGAGCTGTTTTTT
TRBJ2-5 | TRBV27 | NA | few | CASKTGETQYF | TGTGCCAGCAAGACGGGGGAGACCCAGTACTTC
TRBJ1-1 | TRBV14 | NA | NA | CASSQDLGTEAFF | TGTGCCAGCAGCCAAGATTTAGGGACTGAAGCTTTCTTT
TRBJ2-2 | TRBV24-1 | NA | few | CATSDWAGENTGELFF | TGTGCCACCAGTGATTGGGCAGGTGAAAACACCGGGGAGCTGTTTTTT
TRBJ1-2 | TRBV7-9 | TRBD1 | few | CASSLRPGGQAGYTF | TGTGCCAGCAGCTTACGGCCAGGGGGACAAGCTGGCTACACCTTC
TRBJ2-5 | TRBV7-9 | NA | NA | CASRIAVQETQYF | TGTGCCAGCAGAATAGCGGTACAAGAGACCCAGTACTTC
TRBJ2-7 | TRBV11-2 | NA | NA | CASSLVSGGRGTHLYEQYF | TGTGCCAGCAGCTTAGTCTCCGGGGGGAGGGGGACACACCTCTACGAGCAGTACTTC
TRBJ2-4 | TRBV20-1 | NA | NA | CSATSGVRGNIQYF | TGCAGTGCTACTTCGGGAGTTAGGGGGAACATTCAGTACTTC
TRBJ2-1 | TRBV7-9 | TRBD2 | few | CASSPYLGGALYNEQFF | TGTGCCAGCAGCCCCTATCTCGGGGGGGCCCTTTACAATGAGCAGTTCTTC
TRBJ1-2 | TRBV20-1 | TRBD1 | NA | CSFIPGQSYGYTF | TGCAGTTTCATCCCGGGACAGTCCTATGGCTACACCTTC
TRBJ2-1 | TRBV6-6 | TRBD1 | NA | CASSSRQGAFNEQFF | TGTGCCAGCAGTTCGCGACAGGGGGCTTTCAATGAGCAGTTCTTC
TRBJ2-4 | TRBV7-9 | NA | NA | CASSLGAAKGDIQYF | TGTGCCAGCAGCTTAGGGGCGGCGAAGGGGGACATTCAGTACTTC
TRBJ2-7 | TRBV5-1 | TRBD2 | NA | CASSPGLASSYEQYF | TGCGCCAGCAGCCCAGGACTAGCGAGTTCCTACGAGCAGTACTTC
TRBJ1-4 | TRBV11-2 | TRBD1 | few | CASSSHNRGSTNEKLFF | TGTGCCAGCAGCTCGCATAACAGGGGTTCAACTAATGAAAAACTGTTTTTT
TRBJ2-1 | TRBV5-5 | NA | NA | CASSQADGPNEQFF | TGTGCCAGCAGCCAGGCGGACGGCCCCAATGAGCAGTTCTTC
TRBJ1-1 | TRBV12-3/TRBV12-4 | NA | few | CASRSGTEAFF | TGTGCCAGCCGCTCGGGAACTGAAGCTTTCTTT
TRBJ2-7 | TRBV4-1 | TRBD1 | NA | CASSQTQGATDEQYF | TGCGCCAGCAGCCAGACTCAGGGGGCGACGGACGAGCAGTACTTC
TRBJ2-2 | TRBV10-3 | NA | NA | CAITESSDTGELFF | TGTGCCATCACTGAGTCATCTGACACCGGGGAGCTGTTTTTT
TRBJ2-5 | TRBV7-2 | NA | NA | CASSGGPSGTQYF | TGTGCCAGCAGCGGGGGACCGTCAGGGACCCAGTACTTC
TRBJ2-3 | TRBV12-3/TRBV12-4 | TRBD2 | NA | CASTSSGGNTQYF | TGTGCCAGCACCTCTAGCGGGGGAAATACGCAGTATTTT
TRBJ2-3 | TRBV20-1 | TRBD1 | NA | CSARDLRQGWADTQYF | TGCAGTGCTAGAGATTTGAGACAGGGGTGGGCAGATACGCAGTATTTT
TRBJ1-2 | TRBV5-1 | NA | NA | CASSPTEGNGYTF | TGCGCCAGCAGCCCTACAGAGGGCAATGGCTACACCTTC
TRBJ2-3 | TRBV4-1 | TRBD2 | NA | CASSQGLAGGRQYF | TGCGCCAGCAGCCAAGGGTTAGCGGGAGGGCGGCAGTATTTT
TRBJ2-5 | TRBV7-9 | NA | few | CASSLDARRAAQETQYF | TGTGCCAGCAGCTTAGACGCGAGAAGGGCAGCTCAAGAGACCCAGTACTTC
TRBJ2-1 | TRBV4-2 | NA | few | CASSQGIETVANEQFF | TGTGCCAGCAGCCAAGGGATAGAGACGGTTGCAAATGAGCAGTTCTTC
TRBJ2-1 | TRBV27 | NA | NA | CASSPSSDEQFF | TGTGCCAGCAGTCCCAGCAGCGATGAGCAGTTCTTC
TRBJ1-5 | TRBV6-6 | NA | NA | CASSYESGFSNQPQHF | TGTGCCAGCAGTTACGAGTCGGGGTTCAGCAATCAGCCCCAGCATTTT
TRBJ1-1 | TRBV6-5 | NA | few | CASTDYSRGNTEAFF | TGTGCCAGCACCGATTATAGCAGGGGGAACACTGAAGCTTTCTTT
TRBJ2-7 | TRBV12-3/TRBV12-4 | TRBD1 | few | CASRQTGVSSYEQYF | TGTGCCAGCAGGCAGACAGGGGTCTCCTCCTACGAGCAGTACTTC
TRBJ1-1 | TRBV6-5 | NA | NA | CASSYEQGTEAFF | TGTGCCAGCAGTTACGAACAGGGCACTGAAGCTTTCTTT
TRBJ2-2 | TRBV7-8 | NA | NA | CASSPTWGNTGELFF | TGTGCCAGCAGCCCTACTTGGGGAAACACCGGGGAGCTGTTTTTT
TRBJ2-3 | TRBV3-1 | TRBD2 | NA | CASSRLAGGLADTQYF | TGTGCCAGCAGCCGCTTAGCGGGGGGGCTGGCAGATACGCAGTATTTT
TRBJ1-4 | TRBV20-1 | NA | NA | CSASTGMGNEKLFF | TGCAGTGCAAGTACGGGGATGGGAAATGAAAAACTGTTTTTT
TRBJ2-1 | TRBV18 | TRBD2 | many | CASFSGTSGYNEQFF | TGTGCCAGCTTCTCCGGGACTAGCGGCTACAATGAGCAGTTCTTC
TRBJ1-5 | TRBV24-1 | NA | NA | CATSDSGTGMQPQHF | TGTGCCACCAGTGATTCAGGGACGGGAATGCAGCCCCAGCATTTT
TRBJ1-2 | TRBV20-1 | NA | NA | CSASGLLPGAHYGYTF | TGCAGTGCTAGCGGGCTCCTCCCCGGGGCCCACTATGGCTACACCTTC
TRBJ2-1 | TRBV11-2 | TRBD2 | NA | CASRDVRLAGARQFF | TGTGCCAGCAGAGACGTTAGACTAGCGGGAGCGCGACAGTTCTTC
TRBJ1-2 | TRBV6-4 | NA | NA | CASRRSGTNYGYTF | TGTGCCAGCAGGCGATCGGGAACTAACTATGGCTACACCTTC
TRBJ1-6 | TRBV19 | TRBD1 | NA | CASSMPPGQGHSPLHF | TGTGCCAGTAGTATGCCTCCGGGACAGGGACATTCACCCCTCCACTTT
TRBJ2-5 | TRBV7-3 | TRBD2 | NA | CASSSTSGGETQYF | TGTGCCAGCAGCTCGACTAGCGGGGGAGAGACCCAGTACTTC
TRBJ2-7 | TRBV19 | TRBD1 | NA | CASSNQGTGGSAAKVEQYF | TGTGCCAGTAGTAACCAAGGGACAGGGGGCTCCGCAGCTAAGGTCGAGCAGTACTTC
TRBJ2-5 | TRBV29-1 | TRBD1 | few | CSVTGTGEETQYF | TGCAGCGTTACCGGGACAGGGGAAGAGACCCAGTACTTC
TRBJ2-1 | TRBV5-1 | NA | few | CASSLAGGRINEQFF | TGCGCCAGCAGCTTGGCCGGGGGGCGGATCAATGAGCAGTTCTTC
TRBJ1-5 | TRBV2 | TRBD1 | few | CASSGGTATGYQPQHF | TGTGCCAGCAGTGGGGGGACAGCCACCGGCTATCAGCCCCAGCATTTT